One and the same sample provided the 6 T cell receptor beta chains below, sequenced in a study of radiotherapy plus CTLA-4 blockade in lung cancer. Clones were sequenced by immunoSEQ multiplex PCR, and TCRdb holds only the in-frame ones, with some missing. The data hold approximately 60,000 clones, with approximately 80% observed a single time. Source: peripheral blood, taken from a patient treated with radiotherapy plus ipilimumab. Source of these receptors: a human donor with non-small cell lung cancer who had a complete response to radiotherapy plus ipilimumab.

The chain combines TRBV6-5 with TRBJ1-4, with D maybe TRBD1 (5 bases). The V gene's germline CDR1 is MNHEY and CDR2 SVGAGI. Trimming took off 10 bases at V and 0 bases at J, with 15 bases between the two ends. There are 15 residues in the CDR3. The CDR3 protein is CANQGGGATNEKLFF. CDR3 nucleotides: TGTGCCAACCAGGGAGGTGGGGCAACTAATGAAAAACTGTTTTTT.

V is TRBV4-1 and J is TRBJ1-2; no definite D call. Germline V gene data show CDR1 as MGHRA and CDR2 as YSYEKL. This CDR3 contains 17 residues. V was shortened by 1 base and J by 4 bases, with 19 bases between the two germline ends. The CDR3 DNA is TGCGCCAGCAGCCAAGGGCCCTTAAGGGCCAGAGCCTATGGCTACACCTTC. Amino acid sequence: CASSQGPLRARAYGYTF.

The chain links TRBV19 to TRBJ2-3, with a tentative D call TRBD2 (6 bases). Between the trimmed V and J ends, which lost 6 bases and 3 bases, there was a span of 19 bases. CDR3 length: 16 residues. Germline loops: CDR1 LNHDA, CDR2 SQIVND (reference sequence). CDR3 in amino acids: CASSLDPGAMTDTQYF. The DNA for the CDR3 is TGTGCCAGTAGCCTGGACCCGGGAGCCATGACAGATACGCAGTATTTT.

V and J are TRBV15 and TRBJ2-3, with TRBD2 identical over 13 bases. J gave up 6 bases and V 0 bases, and 18 bases lay outside the gene matches. Germline V lookup: CDR1 LNHNV, CDR2 YYDKDF (reference sequence). The CDR3 is 21 amino acids. CDR3 DNA: TGTGCCACCAGCAGAGATAAGGCCCCGCCGACTAGCGGGAGGCCGGGGGATACGCAGTATTTT. Translation: CATSRDKAPPTSGRPGDTQYF. Full variable domain (remainder filled in from reference TRBV15 and TRBJ2-3): DAMVIQNPRYQVTQFGKPVTLSCSQTLNHNVMYWYQQKSSQAPKLLFHYYDKDFNNEADTPDNFQSRRPNTSFCFLDIRSPGLGDTAMYLCATSRDKAPPTSGRPGDTQYFGPGTRLTVL.

As DNA, the CDR3 is TGTGCCAGCAGCTCCTCTCTCGGGCGATTAAACACTGAAGCTTTCTTT. This codes for CASSSSLGRLNTEAFF. This sequence joins TRBV7-2 and TRBJ1-1, with D hard to call. Germline-derived CDR1 and CDR2 are SGHTA and FQGNSA. V was cut by 4 bases and J by 2 bases, with 17 bases left in between. The CDR3 loop spans 16 amino acids.

This clone has only a few counts. V and J are TRBV6-6 and TRBJ2-5, with a possible D match to TRBD2 (5 bases). The CDR3 runs 13 residues. Per the germline V gene, CDR1 is MNHNY and CDR2 is SVGAGI (reference sequence). V gave up 4 bases and J gave up 5 bases, with 11 bases separating them. CDR3 DNA: TGTGCCAGCAGTTCGGGATTGTGGGAGACCCAGTACTTC. It translates to CASSSGLWETQYF.